This is a list of T cell receptor beta chains from one sample in a study of long-term antiretroviral therapy in people with HIV. Repertoires were generated with immunoSEQ multiplex PCR, while TCRdb's copy carries only in-frame clones and drops some. The sample has tens of thousands of clones, around 96% seen once. The sequences come from unsorted PBMCs, collected about 6.6 years after starting antiretroviral therapy. These receptors all stem from a man aged 25-40 years with HIV. The CDR3 runs from the conserved cysteine through the conserved F or W. D genes are given only for firm matches. Part of the rows lack a size; the others show once, few, many or a class for expanded clones.

clone_size: NA; v_call: TRBV2; j_call: TRBJ1-2; d_call: NA; cdr3_nt: TGTGCCAGCAGTGAAGCCAGGGCAGGGGGCTACACCTTC; cdr3_aa: CASSEARAGGYTF
clone_size: NA; v_call: TRBV30; j_call: TRBJ2-2; d_call: TRBD2; cdr3_nt: TGTGCCTGGAGTGTACTAGCGGGAGACACCGGGGAGCTGTTTTTT; cdr3_aa: CAWSVLAGDTGELFF
clone_size: once; v_call: TRBV29-1; j_call: TRBJ2-7; d_call: TRBD1; cdr3_nt: TGCAGCGCGGCGCACAGGGGCCCCTACGAGCAGTACTTC; cdr3_aa: CSAAHRGPYEQYF
clone_size: NA; v_call: TRBV4-1; j_call: TRBJ2-7; d_call: TRBD2; cdr3_nt: TGCGCCAGCAGCCTCATAGCGGGAGGGCCCTACGAGCAGTACTTC; cdr3_aa: CASSLIAGGPYEQYF
clone_size: NA; v_call: TRBV28; j_call: TRBJ1-5; d_call: NA; cdr3_nt: TGTGCCAGCACAGAGTATAGCAATCAGCCCCAGCATTTT; cdr3_aa: CASTEYSNQPQHF
clone_size: NA; v_call: TRBV19; j_call: TRBJ2-7; d_call: NA; cdr3_nt: TGTGCCAGTAGTCTCTCCAGTGGTAGCGGCTACGAGCAGTACTTC; cdr3_aa: CASSLSSGSGYEQYF
clone_size: NA; v_call: TRBV25-1; j_call: TRBJ1-5; d_call: NA; cdr3_nt: TGTGCCAGCAGTGAATTAGGGAATCAGCCCCAGCATTTT; cdr3_aa: CASSELGNQPQHF
clone_size: once; v_call: TRBV30; j_call: TRBJ1-2; d_call: NA; cdr3_nt: TGTGCCTGGAGCGTGGCAGGGACCAACTATGGCTACACCTTC; cdr3_aa: CAWSVAGTNYGYTF
clone_size: NA; v_call: TRBV19; j_call: TRBJ1-3; d_call: NA; cdr3_nt: TGTGCCAGTCGCGCCCCTGGGGGGGGATGGAGAAACACCATATATTTT; cdr3_aa: CASRAPGGGWRNTIYF
clone_size: NA; v_call: TRBV28; j_call: TRBJ2-1; d_call: TRBD2; cdr3_nt: TGTGCCAGCAGTACGGGAGGGTACAATGAGCAGTTCTTC; cdr3_aa: CASSTGGYNEQFF
clone_size: NA; v_call: TRBV7-2; j_call: TRBJ2-3; d_call: NA; cdr3_nt: TGTGCCAGCAGCCATGCGTGGGTCTCGGTTGCAGATACGCAGTATTTT; cdr3_aa: CASSHAWVSVADTQYF
clone_size: NA; v_call: TRBV5-6; j_call: TRBJ2-4; d_call: NA; cdr3_nt: TGTGCCAGCAGCGCGGGCGGCGGAACCAAAAACATTCAGTACTTC; cdr3_aa: CASSAGGGTKNIQYF
clone_size: NA; v_call: TRBV6-4; j_call: TRBJ2-2; d_call: NA; cdr3_nt: TGTGCCAGCAGTGACAGGGACACCGGGGAGCTGTTTTTT; cdr3_aa: CASSDRDTGELFF
clone_size: NA; v_call: TRBV4-3; j_call: TRBJ2-3; d_call: TRBD2; cdr3_nt: TGCGCCAGCAGCCACCCCGCGGGGACTAGCGGTAGTAGGGGCACAGATACGCAGTATTTT; cdr3_aa: CASSHPAGTSGSRGTDTQYF
clone_size: NA; v_call: TRBV6-4; j_call: TRBJ1-6; d_call: NA; cdr3_nt: TGTGCCAGCAGTGACGGCGAAGAATCACCCCTCCACTTT; cdr3_aa: CASSDGEESPLHF